The rows below give T cell receptor beta chains drawn from one sample of a study of blood T cell repertoires in COVID-19. TCRdb keeps only in-frame clones here, not all; method: immunoSEQ multiplex PCR. This sample has just under 90,000 clones, with 55% to 75% found just once. The source material was peripheral blood. These receptors were obtained from a woman at least 80 years old with acute or convalescent COVID-19. The CDR3 runs from the conserved cysteine through the conserved F or W. D genes are given only for firm matches. Clone size is stated in some rows and not others, as once, few, many or a class when expanded.

size: -; D: -; J: TRBJ2-7; length: 13; V: TRBV5-4; DNA: TGTGCCAGCAGCTTGGACTGGACAGACGAGCAGTACTTC; CDR3: CASSLDWTDEQYF
size: -; D: TRBD1; J: TRBJ1-2; length: 16; V: TRBV3-1/TRBV3-2; DNA: TGTGCCAGCAGCCACCTTGGACAGGGGGAAAACTATGGCTACACCTTC; CDR3: CASSHLGQGENYGYTF
size: -; D: -; J: TRBJ1-2; length: 14; V: TRBV19; DNA: TGTGCCAGTAGAGTTAAGCAGGAGGCTGGTGGCTACACCTTC; CDR3: CASRVKQEAGGYTF
size: -; D: TRBD2; J: TRBJ2-1; length: 15; V: TRBV30; DNA: TGTGCCTGGAGTAAAGCTAGCGGGGGCCACAATGAGCAGTTCTTC; CDR3: CAWSKASGGHNEQFF
size: -; D: -; J: TRBJ2-7; length: 15; V: TRBV7-8; DNA: TGTGCCAGCAGCTTAGTACACCAGGCCTACTACGAGCAGTACTTC; CDR3: CASSLVHQAYYEQYF
size: -; D: TRBD2; J: TRBJ2-2; length: 17; V: TRBV5-1; DNA: TGCCCCCGCAGCCGGGCCAGCGGGGGGCCGGGGTCCGGGGAGCTGTTTTTT; CDR3: CPRSRASGGPGSGELFF
size: many; D: -; J: TRBJ1-2; length: 15; V: TRBV5-8; DNA: TGTGCCAGCACCTTGGATTGGACAATGTCCTATGGCTACACCTTC; CDR3: CASTLDWTMSYGYTF
size: -; D: TRBD1; J: TRBJ2-7; length: 17; V: TRBV18; DNA: TGTGCCAGCTCACCAGGGCCTCCGGGACAGGAGTCCTACGAGCAGTACTTC; CDR3: CASSPGPPGQESYEQYF
size: -; D: TRBD1; J: TRBJ1-1; length: 15; V: TRBV29-1; DNA: TGCAGCGTTGAAGCTTGGGGACAGGGAGTAACTGAAGCTTTCTTT; CDR3: CSVEAWGQGVTEAFF
size: -; D: TRBD1; J: TRBJ2-2; length: 16; V: TRBV7-2; DNA: TGTGCCAGCAGCTTACAGGGGGCGGCGAACACCGGGGAGCTGTTTTTT; CDR3: CASSLQGAANTGELFF
size: few; D: TRBD1; J: TRBJ1-1; length: 15; V: TRBV11-2; DNA: TGTGCCAGCAGCCCTTGGGGACAGGGGGACACTGAAGCTTTCTTT; CDR3: CASSPWGQGDTEAFF
size: few; D: -; J: TRBJ2-3; length: 15; V: TRBV27; DNA: TGTGCCAGCAGCGAACTAAAACTGAGCACAGATACGCAGTATTTT; CDR3: CASSELKLSTDTQYF
size: -; D: TRBD2; J: TRBJ2-1; length: 18; V: TRBV5-4; DNA: TGTGCCAGCAGTCTAACCCGCGGGGCTAGCGGGGCTTACAATGAGCAGTTCTTC; CDR3: CASSLTRGASGAYNEQFF
size: -; D: -; J: TRBJ1-6; length: 17; V: TRBV5-6; DNA: TGTGCCAGCAGCTTGGGGTCCCGGGGTAGCGCTAATTCACCCCTCCACTTT; CDR3: CASSLGSRGSANSPLHF
size: -; D: -; J: TRBJ1-2; length: 14; V: TRBV7-9; DNA: TGTGCCAGCAGCTTATCTGGCAATGTATATGGCTACACCTTC; CDR3: CASSLSGNVYGYTF
size: once; D: -; J: TRBJ1-2; length: 13; V: TRBV4-3; DNA: TGCGCCAGCAGCCGCGTGAGGGGGTATGGCTACACCTTC; CDR3: CASSRVRGYGYTF
size: -; D: -; J: TRBJ1-1; length: 15; V: TRBV19; DNA: TGTGCCAGTAGTATAGGGAGAGGGCGGAACACTGAAGCTTTCTTT; CDR3: CASSIGRGRNTEAFF
size: -; D: TRBD2; J: TRBJ2-3; length: 15; V: TRBV10-3; DNA: TGTGCCATCATGCCTAGCGGGGGAAGCACAGATACGCAGTATTTT; CDR3: CAIMPSGGSTDTQYF
size: -; D: -; J: TRBJ1-1; length: 14; V: TRBV28; DNA: TGTGCCAGCACCTTTGGGAGGGGCAGCACTGAAGCTTTCTTT; CDR3: CASTFGRGSTEAFF
size: -; D: -; J: TRBJ2-5; length: 15; V: TRBV7-2; DNA: TGTGCCAGCAGCTTGATAAGGGGGGGACAAGAGACCCAGTACTTC; CDR3: CASSLIRGGQETQYF
size: -; D: -; J: TRBJ2-7; length: 13; V: TRBV10-3; DNA: TGTGCCACGCGGGACAGTAGGTCCTACGAGCAGTACTTC; CDR3: CATRDSRSYEQYF
size: -; D: TRBD1; J: TRBJ1-5; length: 14; V: TRBV5-1; DNA: TGCGCCAGCAGCCTGGACAGGGGAGATCAGCCCCAGCATTTT; CDR3: CASSLDRGDQPQHF
size: -; D: -; J: TRBJ2-7; length: 13; V: TRBV6-2/TRBV6-3; DNA: TGTGCCAGCAGTTACGGGCAAAACTACGAGCAGTACTTC; CDR3: CASSYGQNYEQYF
size: -; D: -; J: TRBJ2-3; length: 16; V: TRBV19; DNA: TGTGCCAGTAGTGGAGACAGGCACCCTAGCACAGATACGCAGTATTTT; CDR3: CASSGDRHPSTDTQYF
size: -; D: -; J: TRBJ1-2; length: 12; V: TRBV20-1; DNA: TGCAGTGCTAGTGCGGGGTTGGGTGGCTACACCTTC; CDR3: CSASAGLGGYTF
size: few; D: TRBD2; J: TRBJ2-3; length: 15; V: TRBV5-4; DNA: TGTGCCAGCACCGTGGTGGGGGGGGTTTCAGATACGCAGTATTTT; CDR3: CASTVVGGVSDTQYF
size: -; D: -; J: TRBJ1-5; length: 13; V: TRBV28; DNA: TGTGCCAGCAGGGAGTCAGGGAATCAGCCCCAGCATTTT; CDR3: CASRESGNQPQHF
size: -; D: -; J: TRBJ1-2; length: 13; V: TRBV7-9; DNA: TGTGCCAGCAGCTTAGCGTTCAGAACTGGCTACACCTTC; CDR3: CASSLAFRTGYTF
size: -; D: -; J: TRBJ2-1; length: 13; V: TRBV6-5; DNA: TGTGCCAGCAGTTCGGGGGAACGGCGTGAGCAGTTCTTC; CDR3: CASSSGERREQFF
size: -; D: TRBD1; J: TRBJ1-2; length: 13; V: TRBV6-2/TRBV6-3; DNA: TGTGCCAGCAGTTACTCGGGACAGTATGGCTACACCTTC; CDR3: CASSYSGQYGYTF
size: -; D: -; J: TRBJ1-5; length: 14; V: TRBV18; DNA: TGTGCCAGCTCACCAGTCTCCGGGGGTCAGCCCCAGCATTTT; CDR3: CASSPVSGGQPQHF
size: -; D: -; J: TRBJ2-7; length: 16; V: TRBV21-1; DNA: TGTGCCAGCAGCCCCCCAGGAGGGCAGGGGGCCTACGAGCAGTACTTC; CDR3: CASSPPGGQGAYEQYF
size: -; D: -; J: TRBJ2-6; length: 14; V: TRBV2; DNA: TGTGCCAGCAGGGGCAGCTCTGGGGCCAACGTCCTGACTTTC; CDR3: CASRGSSGANVLTF
size: many; D: TRBD2; J: TRBJ2-3; length: 14; V: TRBV5-5; DNA: TGTGCCAGCAGCTTGGACCCGACTAGCGGGGCGCAGTATTTT; CDR3: CASSLDPTSGAQYF
size: -; D: TRBD2; J: TRBJ2-7; length: 13; V: TRBV9; DNA: TGTGCCAGCAGCGTAGGGGAGGGGACGGAGCAGTACTTC; CDR3: CASSVGEGTEQYF
size: -; D: -; J: TRBJ1-1; length: 15; V: TRBV30; DNA: TGTGCCTGGAGTGGGGCCCAATCTTGGGACACTGAAGCTTTCTTT; CDR3: CAWSGAQSWDTEAFF
size: -; D: -; J: TRBJ1-4; length: 14; V: TRBV30; DNA: TGTGCCTGGAGTCGGGGAACAACTAATGAAAAACTGTTTTTT; CDR3: CAWSRGTTNEKLFF
size: -; D: TRBD1; J: TRBJ1-1; length: 14; V: TRBV7-6; DNA: TGTGCCAGCAGCAGCCGGACAGGAGCGACTGAAGCTTTCTTT; CDR3: CASSSRTGATEAFF
size: -; D: TRBD1; J: TRBJ1-6; length: 17; V: TRBV3-1/TRBV3-2; DNA: TGTGCCAGCAGCCGCCGGACAGGGGGCTTAACGAATTCACCCCTCCACTTT; CDR3: CASSRRTGGLTNSPLHF
size: -; D: TRBD1; J: TRBJ1-4; length: 14; V: TRBV7-2; DNA: TGTGCCAGCAGCTTATCGCGACAGGGGGGAAAACTGTTTTTT; CDR3: CASSLSRQGGKLFF
size: -; D: -; J: TRBJ1-2; length: 14; V: TRBV30; DNA: TGTGCCTGGAGTGTAACAGGGAGCAACTATGGCTACACCTTC; CDR3: CAWSVTGSNYGYTF
size: -; D: TRBD1; J: TRBJ1-5; length: 15; V: TRBV5-8; DNA: TGTGCCAGCAGCTTTTCGGACAGGGACCGTCAGCCCCAGCATTTT; CDR3: CASSFSDRDRQPQHF
size: -; D: -; J: TRBJ1-1; length: 14; V: TRBV19; DNA: TGTGCCACCTCCCGGGGGATTCTGAACACTGAAGCTTTCTTT; CDR3: CATSRGILNTEAFF
size: -; D: TRBD1; J: TRBJ2-7; length: 13; V: TRBV6-5; DNA: TGTGCCAGCAGTCCGCCCGGACAGGACGAGCAGTACTTC; CDR3: CASSPPGQDEQYF
size: -; D: -; J: TRBJ2-5; length: 13; V: TRBV15; DNA: TGTGCCACCAGCATCCGGAGACAAGAGACCCAGTACTTC; CDR3: CATSIRRQETQYF
size: -; D: -; J: TRBJ1-1; length: 15; V: TRBV7-8; DNA: TGTGCCAGCAGCTTAGGCGGCGGCTTTAACACTGAAGCTTTCTTT; CDR3: CASSLGGGFNTEAFF